This T cell receptor (beta chain) was sequenced during a study of blood T cell repertoires in COVID-19. CDR1 and CDR2 from the germline V gene are SGHTA and FQGNSA. V lost 7 bases and J lost 8, with 14 bases in between. This CDR3 contains 13 residues. Original processing methods: Reference gene primer amplification gave nucleated cell count estimates. The repertoire was sequenced with immunoSEQ multiplex PCR; TCRdb's copy has only in-frame clones and lacks some. V and J calls and clone size come straight from that table; D and trimming were deduced from the DNA. The sample carries around 100,000 clones, around 81% recorded once.

V gene TRBV7-2 combines with J gene TRBJ1-4, with a possible D match to TRBD1 (6 bases). Sequencing was carried out using peripheral blood. This TCR derives from a man aged 45-65 years with active or convalescent COVID-19. CDR3 residues: CASTRLGQEKLFF. The CDR3 DNA is TGTGCCAGCACTCGGCTGGGACAAGAAAAACTGTTTTTT.